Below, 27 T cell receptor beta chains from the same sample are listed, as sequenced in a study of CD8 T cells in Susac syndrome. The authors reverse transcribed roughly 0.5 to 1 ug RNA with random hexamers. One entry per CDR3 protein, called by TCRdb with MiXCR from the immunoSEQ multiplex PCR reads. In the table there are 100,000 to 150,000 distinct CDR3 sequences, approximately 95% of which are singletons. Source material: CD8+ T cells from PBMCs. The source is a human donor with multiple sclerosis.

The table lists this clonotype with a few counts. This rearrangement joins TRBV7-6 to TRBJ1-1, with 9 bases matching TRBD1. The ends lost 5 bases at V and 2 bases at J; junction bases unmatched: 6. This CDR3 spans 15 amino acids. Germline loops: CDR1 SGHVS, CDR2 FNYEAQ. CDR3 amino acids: CASSPRDRANTEAFF. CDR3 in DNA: TGTGCCAGCAGCCCCCGGGACAGGGCTAACACTGAAGCTTTCTTT.

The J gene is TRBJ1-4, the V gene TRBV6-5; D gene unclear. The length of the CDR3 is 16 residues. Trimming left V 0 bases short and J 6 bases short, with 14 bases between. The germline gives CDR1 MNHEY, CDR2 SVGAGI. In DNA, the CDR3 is TGTGCCAGCAGTTACTCGATAGAGATGGTAGATGAAAAACTGTTTTTT. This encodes CASSYSIEMVDEKLFF.

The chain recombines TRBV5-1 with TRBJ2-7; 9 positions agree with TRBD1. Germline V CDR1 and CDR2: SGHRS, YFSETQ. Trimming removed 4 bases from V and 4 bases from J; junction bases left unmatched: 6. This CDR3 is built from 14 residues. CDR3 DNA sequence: TGCGCCAGCAGCGGGGACAGGGAATTGTACGAGCAGTACTTC. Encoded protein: CASSGDRELYEQYF.

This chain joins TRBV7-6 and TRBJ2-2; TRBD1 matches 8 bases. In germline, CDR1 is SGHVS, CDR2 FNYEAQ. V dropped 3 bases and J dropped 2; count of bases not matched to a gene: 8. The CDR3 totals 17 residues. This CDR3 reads CASSFDSRGPNTGELFF. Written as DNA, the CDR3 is TGTGCCAGCAGCTTTGACTCCAGGGGGCCAAACACCGGGGAGCTGTTTTTT.

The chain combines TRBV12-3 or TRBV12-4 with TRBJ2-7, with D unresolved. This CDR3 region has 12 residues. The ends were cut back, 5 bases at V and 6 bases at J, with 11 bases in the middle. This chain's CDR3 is CASSPEGFEQYV. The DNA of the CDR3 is TGTGCCAGCAGTCCTGAAGGGTTCGAGCAGTACGTC.

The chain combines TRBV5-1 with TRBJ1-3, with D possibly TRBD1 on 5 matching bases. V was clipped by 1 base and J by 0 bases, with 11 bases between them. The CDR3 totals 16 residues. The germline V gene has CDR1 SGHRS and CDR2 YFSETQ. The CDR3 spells CASSLPGASSGNTIYF. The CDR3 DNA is TGCGCCAGCAGCTTGCCCGGGGCCTCCTCTGGAAACACCATATATTTT.

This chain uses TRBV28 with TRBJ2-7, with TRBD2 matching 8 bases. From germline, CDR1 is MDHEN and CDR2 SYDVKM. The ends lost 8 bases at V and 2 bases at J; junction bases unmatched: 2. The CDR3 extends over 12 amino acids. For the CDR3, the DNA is TGTGCCAGCGCGGGGGGCCCCTACGAGCAGTACTTC. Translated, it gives CASAGGPYEQYF.

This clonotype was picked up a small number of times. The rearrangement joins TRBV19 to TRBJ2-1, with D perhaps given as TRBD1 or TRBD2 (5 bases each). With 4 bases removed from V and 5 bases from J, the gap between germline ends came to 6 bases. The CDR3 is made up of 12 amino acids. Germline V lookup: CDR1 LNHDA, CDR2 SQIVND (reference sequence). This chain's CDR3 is CASSRDHNEQFF. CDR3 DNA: TGTGCCAGTAGTAGGGACCACAATGAGCAGTTCTTC.

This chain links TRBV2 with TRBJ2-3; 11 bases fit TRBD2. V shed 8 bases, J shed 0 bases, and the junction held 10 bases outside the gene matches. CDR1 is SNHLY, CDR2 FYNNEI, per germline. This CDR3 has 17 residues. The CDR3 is CASSGTSGSTSTDTQYF. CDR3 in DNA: TGTGCCAGCTCCGGGACTAGCGGATCCACTAGCACAGATACGCAGTATTTT.

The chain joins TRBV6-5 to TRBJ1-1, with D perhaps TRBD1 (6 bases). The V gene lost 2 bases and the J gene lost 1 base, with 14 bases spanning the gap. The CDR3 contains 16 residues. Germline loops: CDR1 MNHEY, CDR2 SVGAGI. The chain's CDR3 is CASSYPRGGGNTEAFF. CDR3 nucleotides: TGTGCCAGCAGTTACCCGCGAGGAGGGGGGAACACTGAAGCTTTCTTT.

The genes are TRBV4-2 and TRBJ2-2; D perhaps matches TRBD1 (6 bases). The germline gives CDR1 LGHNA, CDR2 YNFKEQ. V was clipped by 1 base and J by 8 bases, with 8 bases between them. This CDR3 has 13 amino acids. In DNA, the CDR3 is TGTGCCAGCAGCCAAGCAGGGGCTGGGGAGCTGTTTTTT. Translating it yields CASSQAGAGELFF.

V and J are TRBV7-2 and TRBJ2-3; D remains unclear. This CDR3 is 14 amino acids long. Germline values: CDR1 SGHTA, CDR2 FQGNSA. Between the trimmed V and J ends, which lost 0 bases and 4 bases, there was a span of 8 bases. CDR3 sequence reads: CASSLALIPDTQYF. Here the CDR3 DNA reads TGTGCCAGCAGCTTAGCGCTTATCCCAGATACGCAGTATTTT.

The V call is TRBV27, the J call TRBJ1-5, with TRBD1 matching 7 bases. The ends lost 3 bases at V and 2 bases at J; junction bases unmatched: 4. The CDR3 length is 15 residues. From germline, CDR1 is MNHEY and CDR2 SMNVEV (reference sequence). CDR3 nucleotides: TGTGCCAGCAGTTTGTCCAGGGGGGGCAATCAGCCCCAGCATTTT. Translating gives CASSLSRGGNQPQHF.

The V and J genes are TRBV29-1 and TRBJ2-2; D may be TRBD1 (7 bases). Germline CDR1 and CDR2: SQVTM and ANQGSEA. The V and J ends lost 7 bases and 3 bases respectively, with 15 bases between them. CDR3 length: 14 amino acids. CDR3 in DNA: TGCAGCGCTCTGACAGGGAGGTACACCGGGGAGCTGTTTTTT. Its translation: CSALTGRYTGELFF.

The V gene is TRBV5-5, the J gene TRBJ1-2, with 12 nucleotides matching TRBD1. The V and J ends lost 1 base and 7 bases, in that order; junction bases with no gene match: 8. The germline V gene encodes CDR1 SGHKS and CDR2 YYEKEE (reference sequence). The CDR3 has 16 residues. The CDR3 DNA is TGTGCCAGCAGCTTGCTGGGACAGGGGGCCGGGAGTGGCTACACCTTC. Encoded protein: CASSLLGQGAGSGYTF.

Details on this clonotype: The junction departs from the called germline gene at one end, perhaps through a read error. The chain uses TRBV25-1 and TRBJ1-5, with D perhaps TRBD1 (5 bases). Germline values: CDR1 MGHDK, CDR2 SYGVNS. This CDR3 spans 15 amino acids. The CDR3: CASSDLTDSNQPRHF. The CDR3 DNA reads TGTGCCAGCAGTGACTTGACAGACAGCAATCAGCCCCGGCATTTT.

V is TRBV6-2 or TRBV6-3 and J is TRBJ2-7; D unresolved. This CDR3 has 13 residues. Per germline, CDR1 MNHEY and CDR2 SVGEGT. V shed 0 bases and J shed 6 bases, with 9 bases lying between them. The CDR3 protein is CASSYSSLTEQYV. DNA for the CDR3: TGTGCCAGCAGTTACTCGAGCCTTACCGAGCAGTACGTC.

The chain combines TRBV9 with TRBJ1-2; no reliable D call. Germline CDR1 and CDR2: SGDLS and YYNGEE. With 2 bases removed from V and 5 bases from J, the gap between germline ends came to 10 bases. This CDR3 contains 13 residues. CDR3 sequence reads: CASSVGKGYGYTF. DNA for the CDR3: TGTGCCAGCAGCGTTGGAAAGGGTTATGGCTACACCTTC.

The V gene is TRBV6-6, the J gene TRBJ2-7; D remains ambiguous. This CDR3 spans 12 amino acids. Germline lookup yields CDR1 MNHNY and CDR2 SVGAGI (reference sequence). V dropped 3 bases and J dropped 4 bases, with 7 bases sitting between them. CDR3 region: CASSYHQYEQYV. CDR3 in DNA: TGTGCCAGCAGTTATCACCAATACGAGCAGTACGTC.

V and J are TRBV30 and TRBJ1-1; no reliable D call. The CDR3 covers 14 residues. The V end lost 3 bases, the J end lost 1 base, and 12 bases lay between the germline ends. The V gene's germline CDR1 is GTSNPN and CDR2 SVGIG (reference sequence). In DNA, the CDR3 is TGTGCCTGGAGCCCCGGGATAGGGAACACTGAAGCTTTCTTT. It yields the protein CAWSPGIGNTEAFF. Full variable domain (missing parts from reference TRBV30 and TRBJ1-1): SQTIHQWPATLVQPVGSPLSLECTVEGTSNPNLYWYRQAAGRGLQLLFYSVGIGQISSEVPQNLSASRPQDRQFILSSKKLLLSDSGFYLCAWSPGIGNTEAFFGQGTRLTVV.

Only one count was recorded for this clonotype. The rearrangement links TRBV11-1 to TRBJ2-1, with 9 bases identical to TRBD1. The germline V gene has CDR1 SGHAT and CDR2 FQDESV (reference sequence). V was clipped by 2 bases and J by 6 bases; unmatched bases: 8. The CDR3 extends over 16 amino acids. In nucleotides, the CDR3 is TGTGCCAGCAGCTTACGTGGACAGGGGAGGCTCAATGAGCAGTTCTTC. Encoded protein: CASSLRGQGRLNEQFF.

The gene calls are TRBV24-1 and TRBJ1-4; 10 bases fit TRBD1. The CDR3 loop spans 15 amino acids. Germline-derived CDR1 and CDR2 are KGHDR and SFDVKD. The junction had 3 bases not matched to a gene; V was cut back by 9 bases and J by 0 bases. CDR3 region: CATDGQGATNEKLFF. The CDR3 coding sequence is TGTGCCACCGACGGACAGGGGGCAACTAATGAAAAACTGTTTTTT.

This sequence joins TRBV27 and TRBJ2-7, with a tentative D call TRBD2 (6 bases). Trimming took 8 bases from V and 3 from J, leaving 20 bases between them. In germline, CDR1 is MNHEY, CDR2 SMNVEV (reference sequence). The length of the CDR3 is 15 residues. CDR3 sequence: CASSPWGSGHYEQYV. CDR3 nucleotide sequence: TGTGCCAGCTCTCCTTGGGGGAGCGGGCACTACGAGCAGTACGTC.

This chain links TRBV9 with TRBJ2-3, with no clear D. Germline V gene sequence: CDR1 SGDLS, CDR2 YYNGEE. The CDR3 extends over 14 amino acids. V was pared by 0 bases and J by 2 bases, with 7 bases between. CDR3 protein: CASSVEPATDTQYF. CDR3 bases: TGTGCCAGCAGCGTAGAACCGGCCACAGATACGCAGTATTTT.

CDR3 in amino acids: CASSRPGQSLMLSEYTF. The CDR3 bases are TGTGCCAGCAGCCGTCCAGGACAGTCCCTTATGCTATCGGAGTACACCTTC. The V and J genes are TRBV14 and TRBJ1-2, with D possibly being TRBD1 (6 bases). V lost 4 bases and J 11 bases, leaving 29 bases between the germline ends. The CDR3 runs 17 residues. Germline values: CDR1 SGHDN, CDR2 FVKESK.

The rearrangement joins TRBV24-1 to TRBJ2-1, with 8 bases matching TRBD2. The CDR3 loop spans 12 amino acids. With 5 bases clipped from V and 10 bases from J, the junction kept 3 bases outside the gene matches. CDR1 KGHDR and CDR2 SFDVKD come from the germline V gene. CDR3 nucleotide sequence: TGTGCCACCAGTGGGTCGGGAGGGGAGCAGTTCTTC. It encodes CATSGSGGEQFF.

Here the CDR3 reads CSARDLRSTNEKLFF. In DNA form, the CDR3 reads TGCAGTGCTAGAGATCTAAGGAGCACTAATGAAAAACTGTTTTTT. The chain recombines TRBV20-1 with TRBJ1-4; D is uncertain. The CDR3 loop spans 15 amino acids. V was pared by 0 bases and J by 2 bases, with 10 bases between. From germline, CDR1 is DFQATT and CDR2 SNEGSKA (reference sequence).